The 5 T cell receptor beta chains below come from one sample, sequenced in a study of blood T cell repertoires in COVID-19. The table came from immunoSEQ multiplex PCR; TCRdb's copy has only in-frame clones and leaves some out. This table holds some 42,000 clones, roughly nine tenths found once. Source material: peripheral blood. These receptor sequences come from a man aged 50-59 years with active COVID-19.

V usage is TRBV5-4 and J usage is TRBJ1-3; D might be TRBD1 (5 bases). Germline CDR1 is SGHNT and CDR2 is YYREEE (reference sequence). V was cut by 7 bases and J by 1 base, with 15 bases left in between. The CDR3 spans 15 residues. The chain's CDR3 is CASSARVSSGNTIYF. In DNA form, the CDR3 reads TGTGCCAGCTCCGCCAGGGTATCGTCTGGAAACACCATATATTTT. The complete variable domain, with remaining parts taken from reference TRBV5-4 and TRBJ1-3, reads ETGVTQSPTHLIKTRGQQVTLRCSSQSGHNTVSWYQQALGQGPQFIFQYYREEENGRGNFPPRFSGLQFPNYSSELNVNALELDDSALYLCASSARVSSGNTIYFGEGSWLTVV.

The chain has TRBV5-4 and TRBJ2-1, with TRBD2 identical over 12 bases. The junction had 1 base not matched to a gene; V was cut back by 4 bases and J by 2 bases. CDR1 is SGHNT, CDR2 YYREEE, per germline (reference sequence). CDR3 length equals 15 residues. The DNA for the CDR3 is TGTGCCAGCAGCAGGACTAGCGGGACCTACAATGAGCAGTTCTTC. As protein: CASSRTSGTYNEQFF.

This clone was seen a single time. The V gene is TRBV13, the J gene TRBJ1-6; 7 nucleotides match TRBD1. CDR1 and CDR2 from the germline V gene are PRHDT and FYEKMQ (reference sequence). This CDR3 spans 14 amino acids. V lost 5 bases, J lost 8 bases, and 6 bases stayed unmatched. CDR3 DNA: TGTGCCAGCAGCCCTAGACAGGGCGATTCACCCCTCCACTTT. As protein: CASSPRQGDSPLHF.

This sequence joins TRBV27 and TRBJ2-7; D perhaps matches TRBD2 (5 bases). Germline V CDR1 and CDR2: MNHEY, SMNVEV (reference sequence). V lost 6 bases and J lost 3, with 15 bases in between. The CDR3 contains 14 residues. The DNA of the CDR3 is TGTGCCAGCAGCCCTAGGGCGGGCGGCTACGAGCAGTACTTC. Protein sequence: CASSPRAGGYEQYF.

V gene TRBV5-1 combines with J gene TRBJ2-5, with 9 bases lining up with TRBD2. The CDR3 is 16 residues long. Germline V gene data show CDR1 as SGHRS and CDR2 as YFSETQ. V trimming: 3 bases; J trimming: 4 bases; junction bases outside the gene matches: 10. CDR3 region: CASSSGVAGVGETQYF. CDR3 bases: TGCGCCAGCAGCTCCGGGGTAGCGGGAGTAGGAGAGACCCAGTACTTC.